The present T cell receptor beta chain was sequenced within a study of somatic mutations in cytotoxic T cells in rheumatoid arthritis. Overall study: A subset of V beta antibody-stained T-cell populations was isolated by flow sorting, reaching nearly 100% purity, and this subset included V beta1+ cells that went on to TCRB sequencing. Study-wide results and limits: A largest CD8+ clone above 20% of CD8+ cells occurred in about an eighth of the roughly 65 patients.

Generated by immunoSEQ multiplex PCR, the TCRdb table keeps only in-frame clones and is missing some. The sample shows about 15,000 clones, 77% of them seen only once. The CDR3 has 15 residues. Deletions cut 1 base from V and 3 bases from J, with 10 bases between. Per the germline V gene, CDR1 is SGHTA and CDR2 is FQGNSA. Comment on this clone: Its antigen remains unidentified.

The source is an adult with rheumatoid arthritis. The source material was CD8+ T cells sorted from blood. The rearrangement links TRBV7-2 to TRBJ1-3; D remains unclear. DNA for the CDR3: TGTGCCAGCAGCTTAGATCGAGGGAGTGGAAACACCATATATTTT. This gives the protein CASSLDRGSGNTIYF.